This T cell receptor beta chain stems from a study of breast tumors, draining lymph nodes, adjacent tissues. Study outcomes and limitations: Data fit most tumor T cells coming from lymph node, expanding in tumor. Data only fit, rather than demonstrated, lymph node origin of most tumor T cells.

TCRdb re-called the multiplex PCR reads through MiXCR, storing one row per CDR3 protein. Among 130,000 or so distinct CDR3 sequences listed, approximately 32% were seen once. V was cut by 5 bases and J by 5 bases, with 26 bases left in between. The CDR3 sequence is 18 residues long. CDR1 and CDR2 from the germline V gene are MGHRA and YSYEKL. The lymph nodes were axillary draining lymph nodes from breast cancer patients. This clonotype was seen ten or more times. Its antigen is unidentified. Material: axillary lymph node tissue. V usage is TRBV4-1 and J usage is TRBJ2-3; perhaps TRBD2 as D (7 bases). The TCR comes from a female donor with breast cancer. Some clones in this sample may be carry-over from other donors' samples. In DNA form, the CDR3 reads TGCGCCAGCAGCTCCCGAAGTGGGGGGGGCCTACGGGGAGATACGCAGTATTTT. Its translation: CASSSRSGGGLRGDTQYF.